This entry is about one T cell receptor beta chain. What it recognizes is unknown. These data originate in a study of Ad26.COV2.S vaccination and SARS-CoV-2 variants. Overall study: Doses of Ad26.COV2.S were injected into muscle once or twice, 56 days apart.

Libraries were prepared by immunoSEQ multiplex PCR; TCRdb keeps only in-frame clonotypes and omits some of them. The sample contains about 260,000 clones, around 90% of which appear only once. As to treatment: around 19 received Ad26.COV2.S at low or high dose, single or two shots; about 5 received placebo; per-sample allocation not given. After the first vaccine or placebo injection, samples were drawn on day 63. Immunization relied on an Ad26 vector, which expressed Wuhan-strain SARS-CoV-2 spike. Germline lookup yields CDR1 MDHEN and CDR2 SYDVKM. Trimming stripped 2 bases from V and 2 bases from J, with 16 bases between. The CDR3 spans 16 residues. General study findings and limits: Spike-specific TCR breadth was greater in vaccine than placebo recipients. Recipients of vaccine and of placebo showed similar breadth of their non-spike TCR repertoires.

The V call is TRBV28, the J call TRBJ2-7; D may correspond to TRBD1 or TRBD2 (5 bases each). The sequence derives from a person aged 18 to 59 who received the Ad26.COV2.S COVID-19 vaccine or a placebo. This sample comprised peripheral blood, obtained in a trial of Ad26.COV2.S vaccine versus placebo. As DNA, the CDR3 is TGTGCCAGCAGTTTAGGGGCTAGCTCCCTCCCCTACGAGCAGTACGTC. It translates to CASSLGASSLPYEQYV.